The next 20 T cell receptor beta chains were all read from a single sample in a study of T cells after yellow fever vaccination. MiXCR, run by TCRdb on the 5' RACE reads, gives a single entry per CDR3 protein. The repertoire holds under 350,000 distinct CDR3 sequences, with roughly 4.3% as singletons. The input for sequencing was PBMCs, taken 5 days after the yellow fever booster vaccination. All receptors derive from a man younger than 35 who received the YFV17D yellow fever vaccine.

This clonotype has at least ten counts. The chain combines TRBV5-1 with TRBJ2-1, with a possible D match to TRBD2 (5 bases). The CDR3 is 12 amino acids. Trimming shortened V by 2 bases and J by 9 bases, and 9 bases separated the two germline ends. Germline lookup yields CDR1 SGHRS and CDR2 YFSETQ. The DNA for the CDR3 is TGCGCCAGCAGCTTCCCAGAGGGTGAGCAGTTCTTC. As protein: CASSFPEGEQFF.

The chain is built from TRBV6-4 and TRBJ2-5, with TRBD1 matching 9 bases. The J segment lost 1 base and the V segment lost 10 bases, leaving 13 bases of the junction unmatched. The length of the CDR3 is 16 residues. Germline CDR1 reads MRHNA; CDR2 reads SNTAGT. The CDR3 sequence: CAISGPDRGSQETQYF. CDR3 in DNA: TGTGCCATCTCAGGGCCGGACAGGGGATCCCAAGAGACCCAGTACTTC.

This clonotype was recorded at least ten times. This chain joins TRBV4-3 and TRBJ2-6; D not resolved. Germline assignment: CDR1 LGHNA and CDR2 YSLEER. The V and J ends lost 0 bases and 1 base respectively, with 7 bases between them. The CDR3 length is 16 residues. The CDR3 spells CASSQDLGSGANVLTF. For the CDR3, the DNA is TGCGCCAGCAGCCAAGATCTTGGGTCTGGGGCCAACGTCCTGACTTTC.

Only a few counts were recorded for this clonotype. The genes are TRBV5-1 and TRBJ1-5; TRBD1 matches at 7 bases. J was trimmed by 4 bases and V by 4 bases; bases with no gene match: 5. This CDR3 comprises 14 residues. CDR1 SGHRS and CDR2 YFSETQ come from the germline V gene. In nucleotides, the CDR3 is TGCGCCAGCAGCATCGAGGGGGCGAATCAGCCCCAGCATTTT. The encoded protein is CASSIEGANQPQHF. The whole variable domain, filled in from reference TRBV5-1 and TRBJ1-5, reads KAGVTQTPRYLIKTRGQQVTLSCSPISGHRSVSWYQQTPGQGLQFLFEYFSETQRNKGNFPGRFSGRQFSNSRSEMNVSTLELGDSALYLCASSIEGANQPQHFGDGTRLSIL.

Ten or more counts support this clonotype. The V gene is TRBV4-3, the J gene TRBJ1-5, with D possibly being TRBD1 (5 bases). CDR3 length equals 16 residues. From germline, CDR1 is LGHNA and CDR2 YSLEER. V gave up 5 bases and J gave up 6 bases, with 20 bases separating them. This CDR3 reads CASSLQWQGGGQPQHF. CDR3 sequence (DNA): TGCGCCAGCAGCTTACAGTGGCAGGGAGGCGGTCAGCCCCAGCATTTT.

This clonotype occurred many times. The V and J genes are TRBV29-1 and TRBJ1-1; tentative D call: TRBD1 (6 bases). The CDR3 runs 14 residues. CDR1 and CDR2 from the germline V gene are SQVTM and ANQGSEA. V was cut by 5 bases and J by 0 bases, with 13 bases left in between. The CDR3 DNA reads as TGCAGCGTTATCAGGGGCGGGGTGAACACTGAAGCTTTCTTT. Encoded protein: CSVIRGGVNTEAFF.

This chain links TRBV4-1 with TRBJ1-2; no clear D gene. Germline V gene sequence: CDR1 MGHRA, CDR2 YSYEKL. V lost 1 base and J lost 6, with 9 bases in between. The CDR3 is made up of 13 amino acids. The CDR3 loop is CASSQGSTNGYTF. The CDR3 DNA reads TGCGCCAGCAGCCAAGGGTCCACCAATGGCTACACCTTC.

This chain uses TRBV23-1 with TRBJ1-4, with D possibly being TRBD1 (5 bases). TRBV23-1 falls under the ORF class, with uncertain function. The CDR3 runs 16 residues. V lost 0 bases, J lost 3 bases, and 11 bases lay in between. The CDR3 reads CASSQSGPRANEKLFF. The CDR3 DNA reads TGCGCCAGCAGTCAATCGGGGCCAAGGGCTAATGAAAAACTGTTTTTT.

This CDR3 is CASSLAAGGYEQYF. The CDR3, as DNA: TGTGCCAGCAGCTTAGCGGCAGGGGGCTACGAGCAGTACTTC. The rearrangement uses TRBV7-2 and TRBJ2-7; TRBD1 aligns across 7 bases. V lost 0 bases, J lost 3 bases, and 2 bases stayed unmatched. The CDR3 consists of 14 residues. Germline loops: CDR1 SGHTA, CDR2 FQGNSA.

This clonotype has a count of ten or more. This rearrangement joins TRBV7-2 to TRBJ1-2; the D gene is possibly TRBD1 (6 bases). V dropped 5 bases and J dropped 6 bases, with 16 bases sitting between them. Germline CDR1 reads SGHTA; CDR2 reads FQGNSA. The CDR3 covers 14 residues. CDR3 nucleotides: TGTGCCAGCAGCCCTCCGGACAGCTTAGATGGCTACACCTTC. Encoded protein: CASSPPDSLDGYTF.

The table lists this clonotype with many counts. The chain recombines TRBV4-1 with TRBJ1-5; D might be TRBD1 (5 bases). V was shortened by 1 base and J by 3 bases, with 25 bases between the two germline ends. CDR1 is MGHRA and CDR2 is YSYEKL in the germline V gene. The CDR3 consists of 20 residues. CDR3 residues: CASSQVWPTTRSRVNQPQHF. The CDR3 nucleotides are TGCGCCAGCAGCCAAGTTTGGCCCACGACGCGCTCCAGGGTCAATCAGCCCCAGCATTTT.

The chain carries TRBV20-1 and TRBJ1-1, with 8 bases aligning to TRBD1. V gave up 5 bases and J gave up 6 bases; unmatched junction bases: 11. CDR3 length: 14 residues. CDR1 DFQATT and CDR2 SNEGSKA come from the germline V gene (reference sequence). The CDR3 nucleotides read TGCAGTGCTGTGAGACAGGGGATGACATCTGAAGCTTTCTTT. Translation gives CSAVRQGMTSEAFF.

This clonotype was observed a few times. The chain carries TRBV7-9 and TRBJ2-7, with D unresolved. CDR3 size: 13 residues. The germline V gene encodes CDR1 SEHNR and CDR2 FQNEAQ (reference sequence). The ends were cut back, 0 bases at V and 2 bases at J, with 5 bases in the middle. The CDR3 DNA is TGTGCCAGCAGCTTAGCACAGCCCTACGAGCAGTACGTC. Amino acids: CASSLAQPYEQYV.

This clonotype was found a few times. This chain joins TRBV5-1 and TRBJ2-7; TRBD1 agrees at 7 bases. Trimming took 3 bases from V and 4 from J; bases not matched to a gene: 7. The CDR3 length is 14 residues. CDR1 SGHRS and CDR2 YFSETQ come from the germline V gene. The CDR3 loop reads CASSSPGTAYEQYF. CDR3 sequence (DNA): TGCGCCAGCAGCTCCCCTGGGACAGCTTACGAGCAGTACTTC.

This clonotype appeared a few times. The CDR3 bases are TGTGCCAGCAGCGAACCAGGGGGATGGCCAGATACGCAGTATTTT. Its protein product is CASSEPGGWPDTQYF. The chain is built from TRBV7-9 and TRBJ2-3, with 7 positions matching TRBD1. Unmatched junction bases numbered 9, after V lost 5 bases and J lost 4 bases. Looked up from germline, CDR1 is SEHNR and CDR2 is FQNEAQ (reference sequence). The CDR3 contains 15 residues.

There are a few counts of this clonotype. The chain uses TRBV19 and TRBJ1-4, with D unresolved. The germline gives CDR1 LNHDA, CDR2 SQIVND (reference sequence). The V gene lost 6 bases and the J gene lost 8 bases, with 16 bases spanning the gap. The CDR3 length is 14 residues. CDR3 nucleotide sequence: TGTGCCAGTAGAAAAGTGGCCAGCGGAGAAAAACTGTTTTTT. This gives the protein CASRKVASGEKLFF. The complete variable domain, with remaining parts taken from reference TRBV19 and TRBJ1-4, reads DGGITQSPKYLFRKEGQNVTLSCEQNLNHDAMYWYRQDPGQGLRLIYYSQIVNDFQKGDIAEGYSVSREKKESFPLTVTSAQKNPTAFYLCASRKVASGEKLFFGSGTQLSVL.

There are a few counts of this clonotype. The gene calls are TRBV28 and TRBJ1-4; D uncertain. The germline V gene encodes CDR1 MDHEN and CDR2 SYDVKM. Trimming took 5 bases from V and 8 from J, leaving 18 bases between them. There are 15 residues in the CDR3. The CDR3 DNA reads as TGTGCCAGCAGTCCTCGGGTGCGTCGGGAAGAAAAACTGTTTTTT. It yields the protein CASSPRVRREEKLFF.

Concerning this clonotype: A single base separates this from a much larger clone, so it may be a read error. The chain uses TRBV4-3 and TRBJ2-3, with D perhaps assigned TRBD1 or TRBD2 (5 bases each). The CDR3 totals 16 residues. Germline CDR1 and CDR2: LGHNA and YSLEER. The CDR3 is CASSQGPGSRADMQYF. CDR3 coding DNA: TGCGCCAGCAGCCAAGGGCCGGGGAGCAGGGCAGATATGCAGTATTTT.

CDR3 sequence (DNA): TGTGCCAGCAGCCAAGGGAGGGTTAGTTACGAGCAGTACGTC. Its protein product is CASSQGRVSYEQYV. The V gene is TRBV3-1, the J gene TRBJ2-7, with D possibly TRBD2 on 6 matching bases. CDR1 LGHDT and CDR2 YNNKEL come from the germline V gene (reference sequence). The CDR3 has 14 residues. V lost 1 base to trimming and J lost 4 bases, with 11 bases between them.

J is TRBJ1-1 and V is TRBV5-1, with D possibly being TRBD1 (5 bases). The V gene lost 4 bases and the J gene lost 2 bases, with 12 bases spanning the gap. There are 14 residues in the CDR3. From germline, CDR1 is SGHRS and CDR2 YFSETQ. The CDR3 DNA reads as TGCGCCAGCAGCAAGGGACCACTTAACACTGAAGCTTTCTTT. Translated: CASSKGPLNTEAFF.